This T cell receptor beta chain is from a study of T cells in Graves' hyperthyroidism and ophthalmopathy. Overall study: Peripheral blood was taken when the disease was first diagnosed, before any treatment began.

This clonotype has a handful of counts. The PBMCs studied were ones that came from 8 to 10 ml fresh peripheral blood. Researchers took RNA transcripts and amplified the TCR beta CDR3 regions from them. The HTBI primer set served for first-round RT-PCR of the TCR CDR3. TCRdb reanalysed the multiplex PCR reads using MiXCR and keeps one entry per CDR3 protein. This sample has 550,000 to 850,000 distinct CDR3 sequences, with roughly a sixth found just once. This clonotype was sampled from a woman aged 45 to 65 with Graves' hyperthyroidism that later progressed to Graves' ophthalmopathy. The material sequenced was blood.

CDR3 in amino acids: CASGSGSTNEKLFF. In DNA form, the CDR3 reads TGTGCCAGCGGTTCAGGGTCAACTAATGAAAAACTGTTTTTT. The V gene is TRBV6-1, the J gene TRBJ1-4; a weak D match, TRBD1 (5 bases). Trimming pared 8 bases from V and 0 bases from J, leaving 10 bases between. Germline CDR1 reads MNHNS; CDR2 reads SASEGT. The CDR3 has 14 amino acids.